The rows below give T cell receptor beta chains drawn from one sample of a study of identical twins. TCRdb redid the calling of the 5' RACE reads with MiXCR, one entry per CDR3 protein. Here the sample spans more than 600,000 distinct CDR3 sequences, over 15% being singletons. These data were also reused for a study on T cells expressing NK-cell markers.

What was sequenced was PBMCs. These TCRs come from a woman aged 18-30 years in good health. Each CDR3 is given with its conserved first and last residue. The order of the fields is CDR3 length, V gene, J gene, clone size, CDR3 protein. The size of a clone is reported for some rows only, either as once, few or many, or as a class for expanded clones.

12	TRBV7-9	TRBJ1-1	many	CASTPTSGGAFF
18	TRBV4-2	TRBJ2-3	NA	CASSQPRGGASGTDTQYF
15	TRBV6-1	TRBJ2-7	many	CASSKTRGLNYEQYF
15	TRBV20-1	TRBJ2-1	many	CSATQMRGWTNEQFF
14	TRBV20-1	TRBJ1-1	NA	CSASHGGPGTEAFF
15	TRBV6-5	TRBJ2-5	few	CASSYYAGGAETQYF
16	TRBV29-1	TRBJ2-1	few	CSVDPASGGAPNEQFF
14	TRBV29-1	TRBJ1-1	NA	CSVGGWGIYTEAFF
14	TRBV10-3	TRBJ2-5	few	CAISEGNGRETQYF
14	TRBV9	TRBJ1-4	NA	CASSEDQGNEKLFF
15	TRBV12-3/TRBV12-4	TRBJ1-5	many	CASSLQGASNQPQHF
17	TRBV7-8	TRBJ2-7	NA	CASSLGLAGLPPYEQYF
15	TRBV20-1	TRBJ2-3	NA	CSARITSGRARTQYF
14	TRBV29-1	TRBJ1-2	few	CSVEDLRVGYGYTF
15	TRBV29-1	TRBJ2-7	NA	CSVELRTGQSYEQYF
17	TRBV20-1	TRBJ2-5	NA	CSALGTSGGVHQETQYF
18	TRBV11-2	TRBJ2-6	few	CASSFDRGRRSGANVLTF
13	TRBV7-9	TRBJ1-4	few	CASSLGGNEKLFF
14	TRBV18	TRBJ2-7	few	CASSPTGEEDEQYF
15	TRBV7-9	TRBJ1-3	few	CASSYPLYSGNTIYF
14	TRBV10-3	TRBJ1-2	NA	CAISDGRGRDGYTF
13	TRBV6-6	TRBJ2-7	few	CASGRDNSYEQYF
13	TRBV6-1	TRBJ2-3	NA	CASRRTGQDTQYF
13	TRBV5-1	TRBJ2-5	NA	CASSTGAQETQYF
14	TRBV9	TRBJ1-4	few	CASSPPGSNEKLFF
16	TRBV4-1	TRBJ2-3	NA	CASSQDSGQYTDTQYF
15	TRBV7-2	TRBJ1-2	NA	CASSLGWATNYGYTF
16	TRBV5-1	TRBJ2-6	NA	CASSRPTGAGANVLTF
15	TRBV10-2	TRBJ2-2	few	CASKAGGPANGELFF
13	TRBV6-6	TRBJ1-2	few	CASSTRDTYGYTF
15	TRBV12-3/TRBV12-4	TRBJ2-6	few	CASSPGPPGANVLTF
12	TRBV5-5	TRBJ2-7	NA	CASEQVLYEQYF
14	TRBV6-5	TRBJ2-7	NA	CASSFNRGAYEQYF
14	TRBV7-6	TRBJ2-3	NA	CASTTGAGTDTQYF
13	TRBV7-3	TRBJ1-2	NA	CASSLGEGHGYTF
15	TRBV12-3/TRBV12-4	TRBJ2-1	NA	CASSPEGSTYNEQFF
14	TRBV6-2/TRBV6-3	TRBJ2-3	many	CASSTGLAGDTQYF
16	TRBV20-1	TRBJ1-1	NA	CSATPRDRGGWTEAFF